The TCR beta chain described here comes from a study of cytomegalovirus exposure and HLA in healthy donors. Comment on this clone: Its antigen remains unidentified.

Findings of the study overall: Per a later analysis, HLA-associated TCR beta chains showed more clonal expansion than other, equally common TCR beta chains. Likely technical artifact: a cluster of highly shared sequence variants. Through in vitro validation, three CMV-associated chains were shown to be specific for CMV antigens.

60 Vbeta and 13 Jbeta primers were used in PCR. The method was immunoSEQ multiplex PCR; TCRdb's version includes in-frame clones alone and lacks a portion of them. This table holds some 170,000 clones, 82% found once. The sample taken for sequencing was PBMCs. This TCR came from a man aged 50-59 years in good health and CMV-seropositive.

This CDR3 reads CASSLQGMNTEAFF. In nucleotides, the CDR3 is TGTGCCAGCAGTCTACAGGGGATGAACACTGAAGCTTTCTTT. The chain recombines TRBV6-5 with TRBJ1-1; 7 nucleotides align to TRBD1. Germline V gene lookup returns CDR1 MNHEY and CDR2 SVGAGI. This CDR3 is built from 14 residues. V lost 5 bases to trimming and J lost 0 bases; unmatched junction nucleotides: 3.